The next 11 T cell receptor beta chains were all read from a single sample in a study of blood T cell repertoires in COVID-19. The table came from immunoSEQ multiplex PCR; TCRdb's copy has only in-frame clones and leaves some out. The table has about 150,000 clones, 75% to 85% seen once. The sample was peripheral blood. The source is a woman in her forties or fifties with acute or convalescent COVID-19.

The chain uses TRBV10-2 and TRBJ1-4; D uncertain. Per germline, CDR1 WSHSY and CDR2 SAAADI. V gave up 0 bases and J gave up 8 bases, with 13 bases separating them. CDR3 size: 15 residues. CDR3 sequence: CASSESGGLGEKLFF. CDR3 sequence (DNA): TGCGCCAGCAGTGAGTCTGGAGGACTCGGGGAAAAACTGTTTTTT.

This rearrangement joins TRBV7-9 to TRBJ1-1, with D possibly being TRBD1 (6 bases). V was cut by 5 bases and J by 0 bases, with 19 bases left in between. The CDR3 has 17 residues. Per germline, CDR1 SEHNR and CDR2 FQNEAQ (reference sequence). The CDR3 reads CASSTPRQATVNTEAFF. CDR3 nucleotides: TGTGCCAGCAGCACACCTAGACAGGCAACTGTGAACACTGAAGCTTTCTTT.

The chain recombines TRBV9 with TRBJ2-2, with 7 bases matching TRBD2. This CDR3 has 15 amino acids. The J segment lost 6 bases and the V segment lost 3 bases, leaving 8 bases of the junction unmatched. Germline V lookup: CDR1 SGDLS, CDR2 YYNGEE. The CDR3 sequence: CASSATGTIAGELFF. DNA of the CDR3: TGTGCCAGCAGCGCCACCGGGACTATCGCCGGGGAGCTGTTTTTT.

V usage is TRBV7-2 and J usage is TRBJ1-1; a possible D gene is TRBD1 (5 bases). CDR1 and CDR2 from the germline V gene are SGHTA and FQGNSA. V lost 5 bases and J lost 2, with 12 bases in between. This CDR3 comprises 14 residues. CDR3 nucleotides: TGTGCCAGCAGCCTCCGACAGACAAACACTGAAGCTTTCTTT. Translated: CASSLRQTNTEAFF. The whole variable domain, filled in from reference TRBV7-2 and TRBJ1-1, reads GAGVSQSPSNKVTEKGKDVELRCDPISGHTALYWYRQSLGQGLEFLIYFQGNSAPDKSGLPSDRFSAERTGGSVSTLTIQRTQQEDSAVYLCASSLRQTNTEAFFGQGTRLTVV.

In this sample, this clone is large. The rearrangement joins TRBV3-1 (or the pseudogene TRBV3-2) to TRBJ2-3; TRBD2 aligns across 7 bases. V trimming: 2 bases; J trimming: 0 bases; junction bases outside the gene matches: 26. The CDR3 is 23 amino acids. CDR1 is LGHDT, CDR2 YNNKEL, per germline (reference sequence). This CDR3 reads CASSQPPYRSIGLGPLSTDTQYF. CDR3 DNA sequence: TGTGCCAGCAGCCAACCCCCCTATCGCTCGATCGGACTAGGCCCCCTAAGCACAGATACGCAGTATTTT.

This chain connects TRBV2 to TRBJ2-3; tentative D call: TRBD2 (7 bases). Per the germline V gene, CDR1 is SNHLY and CDR2 is FYNNEI. This CDR3 spans 14 amino acids. The V end was cut by 6 bases, the J end by 6 bases, with 16 bases between. The CDR3 here is CASRGLEGGDTQYF. CDR3 DNA sequence: TGTGCCAGCAGAGGACTAGAGGGGGGGGATACGCAGTATTTT. Drawing the rest from reference TRBV2 and TRBJ2-3, the complete variable domain is EPEVTQTPSHQVTQMGQEVILRCVPISNHLYFYWYRQILGQKVEFLVSFYNNEISEKSEIFDDQFSVERPDGSNFTLKIRSTKLEDSAMYFCASRGLEGGDTQYFGPGTRLTVL.

In DNA, the CDR3 is TGTGCCAGCAGCTCGTCGGGACAGGATAACTATGGCTACACCTTC. Translated, it gives CASSSSGQDNYGYTF. V is TRBV11-2 and J is TRBJ1-2, with 8 nucleotides matching TRBD1. This CDR3 is built from 15 residues. Germline-derived CDR1 and CDR2 are SGHAT and FQNNGV. V gave up 4 bases and J gave up 1 base; unmatched junction bases: 5.

The sample holds a few counts of this clone. The V gene is TRBV29-1, the J gene TRBJ1-2; D is uncertain. The V gene lost 2 bases and the J gene lost 7 bases, with 11 bases spanning the gap. Germline CDR1 and CDR2: SQVTM and ANQGSEA. The CDR3 length is 12 residues. CDR3 amino acids: CSVENLRSGYTF. The CDR3 nucleotides read TGCAGCGTTGAAAATCTACGTTCTGGCTACACCTTC.

The rearrangement joins TRBV4-3 to TRBJ1-6; D may be TRBD1 (6 bases). The CDR3 consists of 18 residues. V was cut by 3 bases and J by 0 bases, with 15 bases left in between. The germline CDR1 and CDR2 sequences are LGHNA and YSLEER. The CDR3 sequence: CASSQATGLNSYNSPLHF. The CDR3 bases are TGCGCCAGCAGCCAGGCTACAGGGCTCAACTCCTATAATTCACCCCTCCACTTT.

V gene TRBV10-3 combines with J gene TRBJ2-3; perhaps TRBD1 as D (6 bases). Trimming took 3 bases from V and 2 from J, leaving 12 bases between them. CDR1 and CDR2 (germline): ENHRY, SYGVKD. The CDR3 has 15 residues. For the CDR3, the DNA is TGTGCCATCAGTGAAGGGGGATATAACACAGATACGCAGTATTTT. Protein: CAISEGGYNTDTQYF.

V gene TRBV18 combines with J gene TRBJ2-1; D might be TRBD1 (5 bases). V lost 0 bases and J 10 bases, leaving 7 bases between the germline ends. The CDR3 covers 12 residues. Germline values: CDR1 KGHSH, CDR2 LQKENI. The CDR3 nucleotides are TGTGCCAGCTCACCACCCTCAGGGGAGCAGTTCTTC. Translating gives CASSPPSGEQFF.